Following are 22 T cell receptor beta chains from one sample sequenced in a study of blood T cell repertoires in COVID-19. The method was immunoSEQ multiplex PCR; TCRdb's version includes in-frame clones alone and lacks a portion of them. The sample has 150,000 to 200,000 clones; around 80% are singletons. The source material was PBMCs or T cells enriched from blood (not recorded which). Every receptor here comes from a man in his forties or fifties who had recovered from COVID-19.

This clone appeared a single time. V is TRBV19 and J is TRBJ2-7; tentative D call: TRBD2 (5 bases). With 3 bases removed from V and 0 bases from J, the gap between germline ends came to 9 bases. The CDR3 length is 14 residues. Germline assignment: CDR1 LNHDA and CDR2 SQIVND (reference sequence). The CDR3 DNA follows: TGTGCCAGTAGTATGAGGGAAAGCTCCTACGAGCAGTACTTC. Translating gives CASSMRESSYEQYF.

This clone showed up just a few times. The genes are TRBV5-4 and TRBJ1-6; 8 bases line up with TRBD1. The V segment lost 4 bases and the J segment 10 bases; nucleotides outside the gene matches: 10. This CDR3 contains 15 residues. Germline V gene sequence: CDR1 SGHNT, CDR2 YYREEE (reference sequence). The CDR3 region has the DNA TGTGCCAGCAGCCCGACAGGGGCCGTAAACTCACCCCTCCACTTT. It translates to CASSPTGAVNSPLHF.

The chain combines TRBV10-2 with TRBJ1-6; D gene uncertain. The CDR3 is 13 amino acids. From germline, CDR1 is WSHSY and CDR2 SAAADI. V shed 4 bases and J shed 10 bases, with 11 bases lying between them. CDR3 DNA sequence: TGCGCCAGCAGTGCCGTTCTTGAGTCACCCCTCCACTTT. Amino acid sequence: CASSAVLESPLHF.

The chain uses TRBV24-1 and TRBJ1-1; D is possibly TRBD1 (6 bases). Deletions cut 2 bases from V and 11 bases from J, with 17 bases between. The CDR3 covers 14 residues. The germline V gene encodes CDR1 KGHDR and CDR2 SFDVKD. CDR3 bases: TGTGCCACCAGTGATTCCTACAGGGCCTTCGGCGCTTTCTTT. Translating it yields CATSDSYRAFGAFF.

The rearrangement links TRBV5-4 to TRBJ1-6, with unresolved D. Germline CDR1 and CDR2: SGHNT and YYREEE (reference sequence). The CDR3 loop spans 19 amino acids. V lost 0 bases to trimming and J lost 0 bases, with 16 bases between them. The CDR3: CASSLGPGNLYSYNSPLHF. CDR3 DNA sequence: TGTGCCAGCAGCTTGGGTCCCGGGAACCTATACTCCTATAATTCACCCCTCCACTTT.

The chain recombines TRBV10-3 with TRBJ1-1; TRBD1 agrees at 11 bases. This CDR3 is 16 amino acids long. Germline CDR1 ENHRY, CDR2 SYGVKD. The junction had 4 bases not matched to a gene; V was cut back by 4 bases and J by 0 bases. CDR3 region: CAISVGTGGMNTEAFF. The CDR3 region has the DNA TGTGCCATCAGTGTCGGGACAGGGGGAATGAACACTGAAGCTTTCTTT.

The chain has TRBV29-1 and TRBJ2-1, with D unclear. The germline gives CDR1 SQVTM, CDR2 ANQGSEA. V was clipped by 5 bases and J by 6 bases, with 8 bases between them. The CDR3 is 11 amino acids. CDR3 DNA sequence: TGCAGCGTTCCTAGGTTCAATGAGCAGTTCTTC. This translates into CSVPRFNEQFF.

The V call is TRBV3-1 (or the pseudogene TRBV3-2), the J call TRBJ1-2; D unclear. Looked up from germline, CDR1 is LGHDT and CDR2 is YNNKEL (reference sequence). The CDR3 totals 15 residues. Trimming shortened V by 1 base and J by 3 bases, and 12 bases separated the two germline ends. The chain's CDR3 is CASSQGVGQDYGYTF. In DNA form, the CDR3 reads TGTGCCAGCAGCCAAGGTGTTGGGCAGGACTATGGCTACACCTTC.

The rearrangement joins TRBV5-6 to TRBJ1-2; no firm D call. Germline-derived CDR1 and CDR2 are SGHDT and YYEEEE. Trimming stripped 4 bases from V and 5 bases from J, with 18 bases between. The CDR3 contains 15 residues. CDR3 DNA: TGTGCCAGCAGCGACTATACAGACGTAGATTATGGCTACACCTTC. It specifies CASSDYTDVDYGYTF.

J is TRBJ2-2 and V is TRBV28; 9 bases fit TRBD2. Germline V CDR1 and CDR2: MDHEN, SYDVKM. The junction had 8 bases not matched to a gene; V was cut back by 4 bases and J by 8 bases. This CDR3 has 15 residues. The CDR3 DNA follows: TGTGCCAGCAGTTCCACCGGGACTAGCAGTGGGGAGCTGTTTTTT. Translation: CASSSTGTSSGELFF. Full variable domain (outside the CDR3, taken from reference TRBV28 and TRBJ2-2): DVKVTQSSRYLVKRTGEKVFLECVQDMDHENMFWYRQDPGLGLRLIYFSYDVKMKEKGDIPEGYSVSREKKERFSLILESASTNQTSMYLCASSSTGTSSGELFFGEGSRLTVL.

This clone has a handful of counts. V gene TRBV5-1 combines with J gene TRBJ2-7; 10 nucleotides agree with TRBD2. The CDR3 spans 16 residues. V dropped 1 base and J dropped 7; count of bases not matched to a gene: 11. The germline gives CDR1 SGHRS, CDR2 YFSETQ. The CDR3 here is CASSLFQREGRREQYF. Written as DNA, the CDR3 is TGCGCCAGCAGCTTGTTCCAGCGGGAGGGACGCCGGGAGCAGTACTTC.

V and J are TRBV5-4 and TRBJ2-7; possible D gene TRBD1, 5 bases. The CDR3 is 15 amino acids. Trimming pared 4 bases from V and 3 bases from J, leaving 17 bases between. CDR1 is SGHNT and CDR2 is YYREEE in the germline V gene (reference sequence). In nucleotides, the CDR3 is TGTGCCAGCAGCCCGGCCGGAGACAGACTCTACGAGCAGTACTTC. Protein product: CASSPAGDRLYEQYF.

This clone has just a few counts. This chain links TRBV5-4 with TRBJ1-2; 9 bases match TRBD1. The CDR3 extends over 16 amino acids. CDR1 is SGHNT, CDR2 YYREEE, per germline (reference sequence). After removal of 0 bases from V and 6 bases from J, the junction contained 9 bases not matched to a gene. The CDR3 DNA reads TGTGCCAGCAGCTTGGTACTGGGACAGGGAGGTAATGGCTACACCTTC. It codes for CASSLVLGQGGNGYTF. Supplemented by reference TRBV5-4 and TRBJ1-2, the full variable domain reads ETGVTQSPTHLIKTRGQQVTLRCSSQSGHNTVSWYQQALGQGPQFIFQYYREEENGRGNFPPRFSGLQFPNYSSELNVNALELDDSALYLCASSLVLGQGGNGYTFGSGTRLTVV.

The V call is TRBV3-1 (or the pseudogene TRBV3-2), the J call TRBJ2-7; 10 bases fit TRBD1. The CDR3 covers 13 residues. The germline V gene encodes CDR1 LGHDT and CDR2 YNNKEL (reference sequence). The V and J ends lost 4 bases and 10 bases, in that order; junction bases with no gene match: 7. The CDR3 loop is CASSPRDRGLQYF. Here the CDR3 DNA reads TGTGCCAGCAGCCCCCGGGACAGGGGTCTTCAGTACTTC.

The chain uses TRBV3-1 (or the pseudogene TRBV3-2) and TRBJ2-2; 10 bases match TRBD2. Germline V gene data show CDR1 as LGHDT and CDR2 as YNNKEL (reference sequence). V lost 4 bases, J lost 6 bases, and 5 bases stayed unmatched. This CDR3 contains 15 residues. In DNA, the CDR3 is TGTGCCAGCAGCCGATCTCTAGCGGGAGCCGGGGAGCTGTTTTTT. It translates to CASSRSLAGAGELFF.

The rearrangement joins TRBV19 to TRBJ2-5; no clear D gene. CDR3 length equals 13 residues. The germline CDR1 and CDR2 sequences are LNHDA and SQIVND (reference sequence). V was trimmed by 4 bases and J by 4 bases, leaving 10 bases between them. CDR3: CASSTGPLETQYF. CDR3 sequence (DNA): TGTGCCAGTAGTACTGGCCCATTAGAGACCCAGTACTTC.

The chain combines TRBV12-3 or TRBV12-4 with TRBJ1-1, with 8 bases matching TRBD1. The V and J ends lost 7 bases and 6 bases, in that order; junction bases with no gene match: 7. The CDR3 spans 13 residues. CDR3 residues: CASIPSGQAEAFF. Written as DNA, the CDR3 is TGTGCCAGCATCCCCTCGGGACAGGCTGAAGCTTTCTTT.

The chain recombines TRBV6-1 with TRBJ1-5; D is ambiguous. V gave up 1 base and J gave up 7 bases, with 14 bases separating them. This CDR3 is 15 amino acids long. Germline V CDR1 and CDR2: MNHNS, SASEGT. The CDR3 DNA reads TGTGCCAGCAGTGAAGGGGGAGGAGCGTACCAGCCCCAGCATTTT. Translated, it gives CASSEGGGAYQPQHF.

This sequence joins TRBV23-1 and TRBJ1-6; 8 bases fit TRBD1. Being an ORF, TRBV23-1 has a function that is uncertain. The CDR3 is 16 residues long. The ends lost 6 bases at V and 8 bases at J; junction bases unmatched: 12. CDR3 in amino acids: CASRNPDRGDYSPLHF. CDR3 nucleotides: TGCGCCAGCAGAAACCCCGACAGGGGAGATTATTCACCCCTCCACTTT.

The V gene is TRBV30, the J gene TRBJ1-2; TRBD1 matches 7 bases. The CDR3 spans 14 residues. Trimming took 1 base from V and 2 from J; bases not matched to a gene: 4. The germline V gene has CDR1 GTSNPN and CDR2 SVGIG (reference sequence). CDR3 sequence (DNA): TGTGCCTGGAGTGGGGGACAGTCAAACTATGGCTACACCTTC. This codes for CAWSGGQSNYGYTF.

The chain is built from TRBV5-6 and TRBJ1-6; 8 bases align to TRBD1. The CDR3 spans 15 residues. The germline gives CDR1 SGHDT, CDR2 YYEEEE. V shed 4 bases, J shed 13 bases, and the junction held 13 bases outside the gene matches. This chain's CDR3 is CASSPWTGKPNPLHF. DNA of the CDR3: TGTGCCAGCAGCCCATGGACAGGGAAACCTAATCCCCTCCACTTT. Filled out from reference TRBV5-6 and TRBJ1-6, the complete variable domain reads DAGVTQSPTHLIKTRGQQVTLRCSPKSGHDTVSWYQQALGQGPQFIFQYYEEEERQRGNFPDRFSGHQFPNYSSELNVNALLLGDSALYLCASSPWTGKPNPLHFGNGTRLTVT.

The J gene is TRBJ2-7, the V gene TRBV27; a possible D gene is TRBD1 (5 bases). V lost 6 bases, J lost 3 bases, and 12 bases lay in between. The CDR3 length is 13 residues. Looked up from germline, CDR1 is MNHEY and CDR2 is SMNVEV (reference sequence). CDR3 region: CASRPTGDYEQYF. DNA for the CDR3: TGTGCCAGCAGGCCAACAGGAGACTACGAGCAGTACTTC.